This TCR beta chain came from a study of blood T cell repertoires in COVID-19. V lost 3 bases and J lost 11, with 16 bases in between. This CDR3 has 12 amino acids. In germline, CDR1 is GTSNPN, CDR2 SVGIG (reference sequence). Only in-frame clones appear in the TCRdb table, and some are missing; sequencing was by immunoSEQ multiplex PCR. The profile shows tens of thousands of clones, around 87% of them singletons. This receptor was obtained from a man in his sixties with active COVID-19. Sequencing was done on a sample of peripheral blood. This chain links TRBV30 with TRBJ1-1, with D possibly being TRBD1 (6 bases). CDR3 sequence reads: CAWSGDTSLAFF. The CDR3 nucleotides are TGTGCCTGGAGCGGGGACACTTCTCTTGCTTTCTTT. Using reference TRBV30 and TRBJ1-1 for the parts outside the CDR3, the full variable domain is SQTIHQWPATLVQPVGSPLSLECTVEGTSNPNLYWYRQAAGRGLQLLFYSVGIGQISSEVPQNLSASRPQDRQFILSSKKLLLSDSGFYLCAWSGDTSLAFFGQGTRLTVV.